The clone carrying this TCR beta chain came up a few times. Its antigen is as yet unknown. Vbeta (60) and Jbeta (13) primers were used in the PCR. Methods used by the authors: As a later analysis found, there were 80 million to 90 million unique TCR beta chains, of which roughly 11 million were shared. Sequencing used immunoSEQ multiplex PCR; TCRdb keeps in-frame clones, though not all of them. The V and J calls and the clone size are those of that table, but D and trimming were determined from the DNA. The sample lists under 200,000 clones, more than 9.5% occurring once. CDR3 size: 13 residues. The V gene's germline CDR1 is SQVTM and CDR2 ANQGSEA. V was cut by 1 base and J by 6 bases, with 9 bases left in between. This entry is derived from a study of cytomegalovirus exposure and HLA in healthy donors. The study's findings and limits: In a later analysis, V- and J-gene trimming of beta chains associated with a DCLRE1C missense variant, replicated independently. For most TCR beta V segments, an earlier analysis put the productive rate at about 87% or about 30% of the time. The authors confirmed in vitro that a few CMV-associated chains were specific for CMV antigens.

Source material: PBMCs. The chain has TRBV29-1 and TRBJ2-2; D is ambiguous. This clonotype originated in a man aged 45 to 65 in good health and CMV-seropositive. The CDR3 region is CSVEANPAGELFF. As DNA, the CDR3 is TGCAGCGTTGAAGCTAACCCGGCCGGGGAGCTGTTTTTT.